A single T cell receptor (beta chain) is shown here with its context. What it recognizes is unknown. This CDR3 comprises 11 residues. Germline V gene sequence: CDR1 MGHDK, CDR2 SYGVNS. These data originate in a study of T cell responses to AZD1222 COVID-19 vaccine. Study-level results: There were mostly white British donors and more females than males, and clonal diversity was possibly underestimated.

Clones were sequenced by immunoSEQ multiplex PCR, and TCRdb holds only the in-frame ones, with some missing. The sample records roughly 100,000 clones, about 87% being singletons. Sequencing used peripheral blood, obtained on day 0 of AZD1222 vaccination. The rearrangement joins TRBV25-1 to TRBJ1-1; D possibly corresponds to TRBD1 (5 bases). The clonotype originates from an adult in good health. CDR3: CTSRGNTEAFF. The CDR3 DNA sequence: TGTACCTCGAGGGGAAACACTGAAGCTTTCTTT. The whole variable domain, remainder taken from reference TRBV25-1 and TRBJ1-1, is EADIYQTPRYLVIGTGKKITLECSQTMGHDKMYWYQQDPGMELHLIHYSYGVNSTEKGDLSSESTVSRIRTEHFPLTLESARPSHTSQYLCTSRGNTEAFFGQGTRLTVV.